The sequence of this TCR beta chain was determined in a study of cytomegalovirus exposure and HLA in healthy donors (dated by TCRdb to the late 2010s). Context from the whole study: An earlier analysis of a few hundred of the donors reported approximately 300 Gb of sequence data and approximately 120 million unique TCR beta sequences obtained from some 170 million T cells. Donor age, sex, ethnicity and CMV serostatus were compiled together with the repertoire data. Of the 300 to 450 genotyped donors, approximately 83% fell in the genetic ancestry cluster associated with self-reported Caucasian donors. Around 320 gigabases of sequencing data and roughly 90 million unique TCR sequences were included in an early release covering several hundred HLA-typed donors. A later genetic analysis took genome-wide SNP genotypes for about three fifths of the roughly 700 donors and used that subset as a discovery cohort. The number of typed donors differed by locus: about 620-630 for A, B, C, DRB1 and DQB1; 500 to 550 for DQA1; around 580 for DPA1; and about 470 for DPB1. Every repertoire in the discovery cohort had been generated on one and the same sequencing platform. A later analysis re-examined previously published TCR beta repertoires from just over 650 donors and added high-resolution HLA genotyping to investigate patterns of TCR occurrence. Because of strong linkage in the cohort, roughly five DR-DQ haplotypes were treated as single units for association and clustering. Both class I and class II loci were covered by HLA typing, at four-digit resolution. A separate validation cohort of 100 to 150 different subjects was used in addition to the roughly 670-subject first cohort. To predict cytomegalovirus infection status, the study combined high-throughput TCR immunosequencing, statistical association of individual TCRs with disease status, and machine learning. In an earlier analysis of more than 550 of the donors, high-throughput TCR beta sequencing was used to judge whether each TCR beta V gene segment behaved as functional or pseudogenic. Across approximately 420 genotyped donors of the cohort, an average of 235,054 unique TCR beta nucleotide sequences per donor were sequenced, and 15% to 20% of those sequences were non-productive. The study aimed to test whether cataloging public T cell receptors could reveal signatures of past pathogen exposure. The study profiled the T cell repertoires of fewer than 850 subjects by immunosequencing and related them to cytomegalovirus serostatus. The later analysis used no new phenotypic data to find candidate immune exposures, relying instead on TCR beta sequences and their occurrence across donors.

The cohort comprised fewer than 750 healthy bone marrow donors. At the time of sampling, all cohort members were nominally healthy, though unrecorded immune exposures were likely present. Of the approximately 700 cohort members, roughly 300 had positive CMV serostatus and approximately 360 had negative CMV serostatus, and CMV serostatus was not recorded for the donor. Each donor provided a peripheral blood sample, and peripheral blood mononuclear cells were used for TCR beta sequencing. Genomic DNA was extracted from the blood cell samples with the Qiagen DNeasy Blood Extraction Kit. Library construction relied on the immunoSEQ multiplex PCR assay. For the multiplex PCR, a mixture combining 60 forward primers for TCR Vbeta segments and 13 reverse primers for TCR Jbeta segments was used. The CDR3 region of rearranged TCR beta genes was amplified from genomic DNA by a multiplex PCR assay. The Illumina HiSeq System was used to sequence the amplified TCR beta libraries as 87-base-pair reads. The paper's processing steps were these. A later analysis tallied around 80 million unique TCR beta chains across the 640 or so repertoires, and about 12 million of those chains were shared by two or more donors. To remove PCR and sequencing errors, raw reads were error-corrected and collapsed into unique sequences using a nearest-neighbor algorithm that merged closely related sequences. Alignment of CDR3 sequences to IMGT reference sequences was used to assign V, D and J gene segments. For a sequence to be retained, a match of at least six nucleotides to both a V gene segment and a J gene segment was required. Rearrangements were classified as productive when the CDR3 lacked stop codons and remained in frame with V and J, and all other rearrangements were classified as non-productive. CDR3 was defined according to IMGT convention as the region running from the second conserved V-encoded cysteine to the conserved J-encoded phenylalanine. The earlier analysis of about 640 of the donors excluded any sequence lacking an unambiguous match to a single V gene segment. An earlier analysis of a few hundred of the donors classified V segments as functional when productive rearrangements were above 56.7% and as segregating when the standard deviation between donors was above 5%. To diagnose cytomegalovirus status from the catalog of TCR beta chain sequences, a statistical classification framework was built. A later analysis assigned V and J genes by comparing TCR nucleotide sequences with IMGT/GENE-DB human TR gene sequences. The TCRdist pipeline was used in a later analysis to assign CDR3 sequences and most-parsimonious VDJ recombination scenarios. In a later analysis, each TCR beta chain was defined by its CDR3 amino acid sequence together with its V-gene family, and reads without a unique V-gene family were excluded. A later analysis removed over 500 highly shared, low-generation-probability nucleotide sequences to deal with suspected cross-contamination and a sequencing artifact. A later analysis calculated a clonal expansion index for each public chain from normalized within-repertoire ranks of inferred template counts. Generation probabilities in a later analysis came from a VDJ recombination model fitted to out-of-frame rearrangements, and those results were checked against IGoR. In a later analysis, TCR-TCR, TCR-HLA and TCR-CMV co-occurrence was scored with hypergeometric tests, and a repertoire-size bias correction was applied to TCR pairs. False discovery rates were estimated in a later analysis by permuting HLA or CMV assignments 20 times. In a later analysis, co-occurring TCRs were grouped using DBSCAN, with TCRdist sequence similarity added in when clustering inside HLA-allele-positive subsets. For co-occurrence clustering, repertoires with fewer than 30,000 or more than 120,000 public chains were excluded, along with five repertoires with anomalous nucleotide sharing. TCRdb took this table from immuneACCESS and kept in-frame rearrangements with V and J called. Such tables lack part of the clones; where checked against another copy, unresolved V genes explain under half of the gap, and the rest is unexplained. That table gives V, J and clone size, and the DNA gave D and trimming. This sample comprises over 200,000 clones, 85% of them detected only once. The biggest ten clones account for over 1% of the sample.

This clone was seen once. Its antigen is currently not known. Base qualities are missing; no much larger clone stands one base away. Here is what the overall study found, with its caveats: Linkage disequilibrium might explain the correlated functional status among segregating V segments, but an unknown experimental factor could not be excluded. Because HLA typing was unavailable for some donors at each locus, only the typed subset was used in association tests. In a later analysis, HLA-associated TCR beta chains were found to be more clonally expanded and to have lower generation probabilities than equally common non-associated chains. A later genetic analysis reported fewer N-insertions in productive TCRs among donors in an Asian-associated ancestry cluster than the roughly 620-donor mean. In the study, some 180 TCR beta chains were listed as associated with cytomegalovirus. Immune exposure information for the cohort was limited to CMV serostatus. Specific HLA alleles were associated with 15,000 to 20,000 TCR beta sequences at a false discovery rate of 0.05 in a later analysis. The authors suggested that the approach could potentially be extended to other disease states and immunological phenotypes. The presence/absence analyses assumed that sequencing depth was roughly uniform across donors, and that assumption may not be true. When HLA alleles, especially DR and DQ, strongly co-occurred, TCR associations were difficult to assign to individual alleles. A later genetic analysis associated a missense DCLRE1C variant with V-gene and J-gene trimming of TCR beta chains, and an independent cohort replicated the association. According to a later analysis, parvovirus B19, influenza, CMV and Epstein-Barr virus appeared linked to several top co-occurrence clusters. In this cohort, only TCR beta chains were sequenced, and detectable features were limited by the absence of alpha or paired-chain data. An earlier analysis of 587 of the donors showed that most TCR beta V segments appeared in productive rearrangements either about 90% or about 30% of the time, which broadly matched IMGT annotations. A later analysis found that TCR association rates varied across HLA loci, with DRB1 alleles showing the most associated TCRs and HLA-C alleles the fewest. The earlier analysis of approximately 590 of the donors excluded some 16 rarely observed V segments, including chromosome 9 orphons, because counts were too low. Three of the identified cytomegalovirus-associated TCR beta chains were confirmed in vitro to be specific for cytomegalovirus antigens. Cytomegalovirus status was reported to be diagnosed by the classifier with high specificity and sensitivity in both the original and validation cohorts. According to a later analysis, most CMV-associated TCR beta chains appeared to be HLA-restricted, and the HLA associations seemed to be driven largely by CMV exposure. A cluster of highly shared sequence variants was judged likely to represent a technical artifact of the sequencing pipeline. While some public TCRs were present in many individuals, most TCR sequences turned up only very rarely across donors. A further reported finding was that TCR beta sequences accurately predicted the HLA-A and HLA-B alleles for most subjects in the first cohort.

The sequenced sample consisted of PBMCs. This clonotype was obtained from a human donor in good health.

The CDR3 corresponds to CASSGGLAGSNEQFF. The DNA sequence is TGTGCCAGCAGTGGAGGACTAGCGGGGTCTAATGAGCAGTTCTTC. The chain is assembled from TRBV6-1 and TRBJ2-1; TRBD2 matches 12 bases in the middle. Trimming removed 4 bases from V and 7 bases from J; the gene matches leave 5 bases unexplained. CDR1 MNHNS and CDR2 SASEGT were looked up in the germline V gene. From cysteine to phenylalanine, the CDR3 is 15 amino acids long. Solely the CDR3 DNA is kept, with 45 bases framed from the first base.